The rows below give T cell receptor beta chains drawn from one sample of a study of blood T cell repertoires in COVID-19. The data were produced by immunoSEQ multiplex PCR, yet TCRdb's version contains in-frame clones alone and is incomplete. The table includes over 250,000 clones, approximately 85% detected once. The sequenced sample consisted of peripheral blood. These receptors originate from a man aged 45 to 65 with active or convalescent COVID-19. CDR3s include the opening cysteine and the closing phenylalanine or tryptophan. A D gene is named only where the DNA matches it firmly. Only some rows state a clone size, as once, few, many or a class for expanded clones.

V gene,clone size,J gene,D gene,CDR3 protein,CDR3 DNA
TRBV29-1,.,TRBJ2-1,.,CSVEGLANYNEQFF,TGCAGCGTTGAAGGATTAGCCAACTACAATGAGCAGTTCTTC
TRBV9,.,TRBJ1-1,TRBD1,CASSNPGQGKITEAFF,TGTGCCAGCAGCAACCCGGGACAGGGTAAGATCACTGAAGCTTTCTTT
TRBV30,.,TRBJ2-7,TRBD1,CAWSVGTGGNPPYEQYF,TGTGCCTGGAGTGTTGGGACAGGTGGAAACCCACCCTACGAGCAGTACTTC
TRBV6-6,.,TRBJ1-3,.,CASSYSQNTIYF,TGTGCCAGCAGTTACTCACAAAACACCATATATTTT
TRBV5-1,.,TRBJ1-1,TRBD1,CASSLATGLSVEAFF,TGCGCCAGCAGCTTGGCGACAGGGCTATCAGTTGAAGCTTTCTTT
TRBV7-8,.,TRBJ2-3,.,CASSGMGFTSTDTQYF,TGTGCCAGCAGTGGAATGGGCTTTACTAGCACAGATACGCAGTATTTT
TRBV4-3,.,TRBJ2-3,.,CASSQAPDTQYF,TGCGCCAGCAGCCAAGCTCCAGATACGCAGTATTTT
TRBV10-1,.,TRBJ2-5,.,CASNGQNLETQYF,TGCGCCAGCAACGGACAAAACCTAGAGACCCAGTACTTC
TRBV7-9,.,TRBJ1-2,TRBD1,CASSPGQGTTYGYTF,TGTGCCAGCAGCCCCGGACAGGGAACAACCTATGGCTACACCTTC
TRBV28,few,TRBJ1-5,.,CASTSSAAYSNQPQHF,TGTGCCAGCACCTCAAGCGCAGCGTATAGCAATCAGCCCCAGCATTTT
TRBV5-1,.,TRBJ1-1,TRBD1,CASSRTGALNTEAFF,TGCGCCAGCAGCCGGACAGGGGCCCTGAACACTGAAGCTTTCTTT
TRBV10-3,.,TRBJ1-2,.,CAISETDSYGYTF,TGTGCCATCAGTGAGACAGACAGTTATGGCTACACCTTC
TRBV27,.,TRBJ2-7,TRBD2,CASSDGTSLGYEQYF,TGTGCCAGCAGTGACGGGACTAGTCTAGGGTACGAGCAGTACTTC
TRBV3-1/TRBV3-2,.,TRBJ2-1,.,CASSQGRVLGNEQFF,TGTGCCAGCAGCCAAGGCAGGGTTCTTGGCAATGAGCAGTTCTTC
TRBV19,.,TRBJ1-1,.,CASSIVRRGKSTEAFF,TGTGCCAGTAGTATCGTCCGCAGGGGAAAGAGCACTGAAGCTTTCTTT
TRBV6-5,.,TRBJ2-5,TRBD1,CASTDRGSTETQYF,TGTGCCAGCACCGACAGGGGGTCGACGGAGACCCAGTACTTC
TRBV5-1,.,TRBJ2-3,.,CASSLMGASTDTQYF,TGCGCCAGCAGCTTGATGGGGGCTAGCACAGATACGCAGTATTTT
TRBV12-3/TRBV12-4,.,TRBJ1-1,.,CASSFAGPTEAFF,TGTGCCAGCAGTTTTGCGGGTCCCACTGAAGCTTTCTTT
TRBV30,.,TRBJ2-1,TRBD2,CAWSVLAGDREQFF,TGTGCCTGGAGTGTACTAGCGGGAGATCGGGAGCAGTTCTTC
TRBV2,.,TRBJ1-4,.,CASHVGVNEKLFF,TGTGCCAGCCACGTCGGGGTTAATGAAAAACTGTTTTTT
TRBV7-3,few,TRBJ2-3,TRBD1,CASSRTRDRGTDTQYF,TGTGCCAGCAGCCGAACCCGGGACAGGGGCACAGATACGCAGTATTTT
TRBV7-6,.,TRBJ2-7,TRBD2,CASSSGLAGGHEQYF,TGTGCCAGCAGCTCAGGACTAGCGGGAGGCCACGAGCAGTACTTC